A selection of T cell receptor beta chains follows, all from one sample in a study of early T cells in non-severe SARS-CoV-2 infection. TCRdb reprocessed the 5' RACE reads via MiXCR and lists one record per CDR3 protein. There are about 26,000 distinct CDR3 sequences in the sample; 3.5% to 5% occur only once, and 5.6% lies in the top ten. Input material: whole blood. The receptor source for this set is an adult who was a healthcare worker with PCR-confirmed SARS-CoV-2 infection or an uninfected control (not recorded which). CDR3s include the opening cysteine and the closing phenylalanine or tryptophan. D genes are given only for firm matches. The listing skips clone size in some rows; elsewhere it reads once, few, many or a size class.

J	V	size	D	CDR3	DNA
TRBJ1-1	TRBV6-6	many	.	CASQQGTANTEAFF	TGTGCCAGTCAACAGGGCACAGCGAACACTGAAGCTTTCTTT
TRBJ2-7	TRBV7-6	many	.	CASSLDSFYEQYF	TGTGCCAGCAGCCTGGACAGCTTCTACGAGCAGTACTTC
TRBJ1-5	TRBV20-1	many	TRBD1	CSAREGTAFNQPQHF	TGCAGTGCTAGAGAAGGGACAGCCTTCAATCAGCCCCAGCATTTT
TRBJ1-1	TRBV6-2/TRBV6-3	.	.	CASSYSTPFEAFF	TGTGCCAGCAGTTACTCGACACCGTTTGAAGCTTTCTTT
TRBJ2-3	TRBV11-2	many	TRBD2	CASSPGLAGASSTDTQYF	TGTGCCAGCAGCCCCGGCCTAGCGGGGGCCTCTAGCACAGATACGCAGTATTTT
TRBJ1-1	TRBV18	.	.	CASSPIGSEAFF	TGTGCCAGCTCACCCATTGGGTCTGAAGCTTTCTTT
TRBJ2-7	TRBV6-1	many	.	CASRAQRGGAGYEQYF	TGTGCCAGCAGAGCCCAACGAGGGGGGGCAGGATACGAGCAGTACTTC
TRBJ2-6	TRBV4-1	many	.	CASSQVGRGTGANVLTF	TGCGCCAGCAGCCAAGTAGGTCGGGGAACTGGGGCCAACGTCCTGACTTTC
TRBJ1-6	TRBV18	many	.	CASSRDRYNSPLHF	TGTGCCAGCTCACGAGATCGTTATAATTCACCCCTCCACTTT
TRBJ2-1	TRBV5-1	many	.	CASSLGGEPYNEQFF	TGCGCCAGCAGCTTGGGTGGGGAACCCTACAATGAGCAGTTCTTC
TRBJ2-6	TRBV6-1	many	.	CASSDQGLVANVLTF	TGTGCCAGCAGTGACCAGGGACTGGTGGCCAACGTCCTGACTTTC
TRBJ2-7	TRBV11-2	few	TRBD2	CASSLTGLASEQYF	TGTGCCAGCAGCTTAACCGGACTAGCCTCCGAGCAGTACTTC
TRBJ2-1	TRBV14	many	TRBD2	CASSQLAGDNNEQFF	TGTGCCAGCAGCCAACTAGCGGGGGACAACAATGAGCAGTTCTTC
TRBJ2-3	TRBV5-1	few	TRBD2	CASSSRAGGPTDTQYF	TGCGCCAGCAGCTCGAGAGCGGGGGGGCCGACAGATACGCAGTATTTT
TRBJ1-4	TRBV13	medium-sized	TRBD1	CASSTTGGKLFF	TGTGCCAGCAGCACCACAGGGGGAAAACTGTTTTTT
TRBJ2-7	TRBV20-1	many	TRBD1	CSASERTGTYEQYF	TGCAGTGCTAGTGAGAGGACAGGCACCTACGAGCAGTACTTC
TRBJ1-6	TRBV4-1	many	.	CASSTIVELERSPLHF	TGCGCCAGCAGCACCATCGTTGAGCTAGAGCGTTCACCCCTCCACTTT
TRBJ1-6	TRBV20-1	many	.	CSAYEQGHHNSPLHF	TGCAGTGCCTACGAACAGGGCCACCATAATTCACCCCTCCACTTT
TRBJ2-3	TRBV7-2	many	.	CASSSGTSDTQYF	TGTGCCAGCAGCTCAGGAACATCAGATACGCAGTATTTT
TRBJ2-7	TRBV20-1	.	.	CSGGRRHVGEQYF	TGCAGTGGGGGCAGAAGGCACGTGGGCGAGCAGTACTTC
TRBJ2-3	TRBV11-2	many	TRBD1	CASSTRQGTDTQYF	TGTGCCAGCAGCACGAGACAGGGGACAGATACGCAGTATTTT
TRBJ2-1	TRBV4-3	many	TRBD2	CASSRGTSGGSSSYNEQFF	TGCGCCAGCAGCCGAGGGACTAGCGGGGGCTCGAGCTCCTACAATGAGCAGTTCTTC
TRBJ1-1	TRBV9	many	TRBD1	CASSVATGAMNTEAFF	TGTGCCAGCAGCGTAGCTACAGGGGCTATGAACACTGAAGCTTTCTTT
TRBJ2-1	TRBV28	many	TRBD2	CASSPTSGGASNEQFF	TGTGCCAGCAGCCCGACTAGCGGGGGGGCCAGCAATGAGCAGTTCTTC
TRBJ2-2	TRBV10-3	many	TRBD2	CAISRGGHNTGELFF	TGTGCCATCAGTCGGGGGGGACATAACACCGGGGAGCTGTTTTTT
TRBJ2-7	TRBV2	many	.	CASIDRREQYF	TGTGCCAGCATTGATCGACGGGAGCAGTACTTC
TRBJ2-7	TRBV9	many	TRBD1	CASSVGQGGPYEQYF	TGTGCCAGCAGCGTAGGACAGGGCGGACCCTACGAGCAGTACTTC
TRBJ2-6	TRBV2	many	.	CASSRYRLTGANVLTF	TGTGCCAGCAGTCGTTACAGGCTCACTGGGGCCAACGTCCTGACTTTC
TRBJ1-1	TRBV5-1	many	TRBD1	CASSLDATGGTEAFF	TGCGCCAGCAGCTTGGACGCGACAGGGGGGACTGAAGCTTTCTTT
TRBJ2-3	TRBV20-1	many	TRBD2	CSARDVTSGETDTQYF	TGCAGTGCTAGAGATGTGACTAGCGGGGAGACAGATACGCAGTATTTT
TRBJ2-7	TRBV2	many	.	CASVRVNEQYF	TGTGCCAGCGTTAGGGTGAACGAGCAGTACTTC
TRBJ2-1	TRBV20-1	many	.	CSANPIDDYNEQFF	TGCAGTGCAAACCCAATCGATGATTACAATGAGCAGTTCTTC
TRBJ2-3	TRBV6-6	many	TRBD2	CASTPDYLAGGSDTQYF	TGTGCCAGCACCCCAGATTATCTAGCGGGGGGGTCAGATACGCAGTATTTT
TRBJ1-1	TRBV12-3/TRBV12-4	many	.	CASSLVNTEAFF	TGTGCCAGCAGTCTGGTGAACACTGAAGCTTTCTTT
TRBJ2-7	TRBV12-3/TRBV12-4	.	.	CASSSTGYSYEQYF	TGTGCCAGCAGCTCGACAGGCTACTCCTACGAGCAGTACTTC
TRBJ2-1	TRBV12-3/TRBV12-4	.	TRBD1	CASSSDRGHNEQFF	TGTGCCAGCAGTTCGGACAGGGGGCATAATGAGCAGTTCTTC
TRBJ2-1	TRBV10-1	many	.	CASSVSTDGNEQFF	TGCGCCAGCAGCGTAAGCACGGACGGCAATGAGCAGTTCTTC
TRBJ1-2	TRBV18	.	.	CASSPAGGGNYGYTF	TGTGCCAGCTCACCAGCCGGAGGGGGTAACTATGGCTACACCTTC
TRBJ2-1	TRBV20-1	many	TRBD2	CSAHSGESSYNEQFF	TGCAGTGCTCATAGCGGGGAGAGCTCCTACAATGAGCAGTTCTTC
TRBJ2-2	TRBV27	many	TRBD1	CASSYGTGAAGELFF	TGTGCCAGCAGTTACGGGACAGGGGCGGCCGGGGAGCTGTTTTTT